The 8 T cell receptor beta chains in this list originate from one sample, sequenced in a study of Graves' ophthalmopathy and Graves' hyperthyroidism. For repertoire sequencing, the TCR beta CDR3 regions were amplified from RNA transcripts. Second-round multiplex PCR came after first-round RT-PCR with HTBI primers. TCRdb fed the multiplex PCR reads into MiXCR, producing one record per CDR3 protein. The sample contains nearly 400,000 distinct CDR3 sequences, about 17% of which appear only once. The sequenced material came from peripheral blood. These receptors were taken from a woman aged 18-29 years with Graves' ophthalmopathy.

Ten or more counts support this clonotype. V and J are TRBV5-1 and TRBJ2-5, with D tentatively TRBD2 (6 bases). The V gene's germline CDR1 is SGHRS and CDR2 YFSETQ. The V and J ends lost 0 bases and 0 bases respectively, with 15 bases between them. This CDR3 region has 17 residues. In DNA, the CDR3 is TGCGCCAGCAGCTTGGCCGGAGGGATGAGGTACCAAGAGACCCAGTACTTC. This sequence encodes CASSLAGGMRYQETQYF.

This clonotype was counted many times. The rearrangement links TRBV6-5 to TRBJ1-6, with 8 bases lining up with TRBD1. V dropped 2 bases and J dropped 10; count of bases not matched to a gene: 7. The CDR3 extends over 15 amino acids. CDR1 and CDR2 from the germline V gene are MNHEY and SVGAGI. In nucleotides, the CDR3 is TGTGCCAGCAGTTACGCAGGACAGGGAGACTCACCCCTCCACTTT. It encodes CASSYAGQGDSPLHF.

This clonotype was seen only once. The J gene is TRBJ1-2, the V gene TRBV12-3 or TRBV12-4; D gene ambiguous. This CDR3 comprises 12 residues. V lost 3 bases and J 8 bases, leaving 10 bases between the germline ends. The CDR3 reads CASSLVPTGYTF. In DNA, the CDR3 is TGTGCCAGCAGTTTGGTACCGACGGGCTACACCTTC.

This clonotype was found many times. The chain combines TRBV6-5 with TRBJ2-2, with no clear D. The V end was cut by 3 bases, the J end by 1 base, with 12 bases between. Germline V gene lookup returns CDR1 MNHEY and CDR2 SVGAGI. CDR3 size: 16 residues. CDR3: CASSYGPLGNTGELFF. The CDR3 coding sequence is TGTGCCAGCAGTTATGGTCCATTGGGGAACACCGGGGAGCTGTTTTTT.

This clonotype was recorded at least ten times. The V and J genes are TRBV6-4 and TRBJ1-3; D is possibly TRBD1 (5 bases). Trimming cost V 5 bases and J 0 bases, with 17 bases left between them. The CDR3 runs to 17 residues. CDR1 MRHNA and CDR2 SNTAGT come from the germline V gene. CDR3 in amino acids: CASSRPGGSYSGNTIYF. The DNA for the CDR3 is TGTGCCAGCAGTAGGCCGGGGGGGTCGTACTCTGGAAACACCATATATTTT.

This clonotype was recorded at least ten times. The rearrangement uses TRBV7-2 and TRBJ2-2, with a weak D call TRBD2 (5 bases). V gave up 7 bases and J gave up 5 bases, with 17 bases separating them. Germline values: CDR1 SGHTA, CDR2 FQGNSA. The CDR3 sequence is 15 residues long. CDR3 nucleotide sequence: TGTGCCAGCAACGGGAAACTCCTTGGGACCGGGGAGCTGTTTTTT. Protein: CASNGKLLGTGELFF. Full variable domain (remainder filled in from reference TRBV7-2 and TRBJ2-2): GAGVSQSPSNKVTEKGKDVELRCDPISGHTALYWYRQSLGQGLEFLIYFQGNSAPDKSGLPSDRFSAERTGGSVSTLTIQRTQQEDSAVYLCASNGKLLGTGELFFGEGSRLTVL.

In this sample, this clonotype turned up many times. V and J are TRBV6-2 or TRBV6-3 and TRBJ1-1; 7 nucleotides line up with TRBD1. The CDR3 is 11 residues long. Germline V lookup: CDR1 MNHEY, CDR2 SVGEGT. The V gene end was trimmed by 10 bases and the J gene end by 7 bases; junction bases not matched to a gene: 6. As DNA, the CDR3 is TGTGCCATTCTGGGACAGTTTGAAGCTTTCTTT. Translating gives CAILGQFEAFF.

This clonotype has ten or more counts. This rearrangement joins TRBV2 to TRBJ2-7; maybe TRBD1 (6 bases). The CDR3 is 14 residues long. Germline V gene data show CDR1 as SNHLY and CDR2 as FYNNEI. V gave up 6 bases and J gave up 2 bases, with 14 bases separating them. The CDR3 is CASSLDRRPYEQYF. The CDR3 DNA sequence: TGTGCCAGCAGCCTCGACAGGAGACCCTACGAGCAGTACTTC.